The clone carrying this T cell receptor beta chain was seen a single time. Produced via immunoSEQ multiplex PCR; TCRdb's table is partial and in-frame only. The sample includes some 300,000 clones, around 87% of them seen just once. This CDR3 region has 17 residues. Looked up from germline, CDR1 is LNHDA and CDR2 is SQIVND (reference sequence). Trimming took 4 bases from V and 1 from J; bases not matched to a gene: 13. Followed longitudinally, the Seattle patients had been enrolled during active infection. These data originate in a study of blood T cell repertoires in COVID-19. Study background: The United States, Italy and Spain were the sources of the acute and convalescent COVID-19 samples.

The chain links TRBV19 to TRBJ2-7, with 7 nucleotides matching TRBD1. The TCR was taken from a woman aged 40 to 50 with COVID-19, enrolled during active disease. Sequenced sample: peripheral blood. The CDR3 DNA is TGTGCCAGTAGTACCCTCCCCATGGACAGGAGATCCTACGAGCAGTACTTC. Its protein is CASSTLPMDRRSYEQYF.